Listed here are 16 T cell receptor beta chains from one sample, sequenced in a study of control samples from healthy donors and cancer patients. The assay was immunoSEQ multiplex PCR, and TCRdb's table has in-frame clones only and misses some. This sample has 120,000 or so clones, with over 75% found just once. Sequenced sample: blood. All receptors derive from a man in his forties in good health.

This clone was observed once. The chain uses TRBV6-4 and TRBJ2-3, with D perhaps TRBD2 (5 bases). This CDR3 spans 15 amino acids. Trimming cost V 6 bases and J 4 bases, with 17 bases left between them. Germline CDR1 is MRHNA and CDR2 is SNTAGT. The CDR3 region is CASSSTTQAADTQYF. The CDR3 DNA is TGTGCCAGCAGCTCGACTACCCAAGCGGCAGATACGCAGTATTTT.

The V gene is TRBV11-3, the J gene TRBJ1-2; D is uncertain. CDR3 length: 12 residues. CDR1 SGHNT and CDR2 YENEEA come from the germline V gene. Trimming cost V 3 bases and J 6 bases, with 8 bases left between them. The CDR3 spells CASSFFDDGYTF. As DNA, the CDR3 is TGTGCCAGCAGCTTTTTCGATGATGGCTACACCTTC. Filled out from reference TRBV11-3 and TRBJ1-2, the complete variable domain reads EAGVVQSPRYKIIEKKQPVAFWCNPISGHNTLYWYLQNLGQGPELLIRYENEEAVDDSQLPKDRFSAERLKGVDSTLKIQPAELGDSAVYLCASSFFDDGYTFGSGTRLTVV.

Many counts were recorded for this clone. The chain has TRBV6-5 and TRBJ1-1; 8 bases fit TRBD1. Losses at the gene ends were 10 bases for V and 5 bases for J; bases not matched to a gene: 3. CDR1 and CDR2 from the germline V gene are MNHEY and SVGAGI. CDR3 length: 11 residues. This CDR3 is CAIQGATEAFF. CDR3 coding DNA: TGTGCCATCCAGGGGGCAACTGAAGCTTTCTTT.

The chain links TRBV6-5 to TRBJ2-2, with TRBD1 matching 8 bases. Germline V gives CDR1 MNHEY, CDR2 SVGAGI. CDR3 length equals 13 residues. Trimming took 6 bases from V and 6 from J; bases not matched to a gene: 3. The CDR3 sequence is CASRRQGPGELFF. The CDR3 DNA sequence: TGTGCCAGCAGGAGACAGGGGCCCGGGGAGCTGTTTTTT.

V and J are TRBV13 and TRBJ2-1; D is perhaps TRBD2 (5 bases). CDR1 is PRHDT, CDR2 FYEKMQ, per germline (reference sequence). Trimming cost V 5 bases and J 6 bases, with 17 bases left between them. CDR3 size: 15 residues. Here the CDR3 reads CASSPGLVGGNEQFF. In nucleotides, the CDR3 is TGTGCCAGCAGCCCAGGACTGGTGGGTGGCAATGAGCAGTTCTTC.

This clone has only a few counts. The genes are TRBV7-8 and TRBJ2-5, with D hard to call. The germline CDR1 and CDR2 sequences are SGHVS and FQNEAQ. V was clipped by 1 base and J by 5 bases, with 14 bases between them. The CDR3 contains 15 residues. This CDR3 reads CASSLGPGPQETQYF. CDR3 bases: TGTGCCAGCAGCTTAGGGCCCGGGCCGCAGGAGACCCAGTACTTC.

A single count supports this clone. The CDR3 region is CASSAFPGRGVTDTQYF. DNA for the CDR3: TGCGCCAGCAGCGCCTTCCCTGGGCGCGGGGTCACAGATACGCAGTATTTT. This sequence joins TRBV5-1 and TRBJ2-3; D may be TRBD2 (6 bases). The ends were cut back, 4 bases at V and 2 bases at J, with 20 bases in the middle. The CDR3 length is 17 residues. Germline V lookup: CDR1 SGHRS, CDR2 YFSETQ.

This rearrangement joins TRBV7-9 to TRBJ1-1, with a tentative D call TRBD1 (5 bases). The V gene lost 1 base and the J gene lost 2 bases, with 8 bases spanning the gap. The CDR3 sequence is 14 residues long. Germline CDR1 SEHNR, CDR2 FQNEAQ (reference sequence). CDR3 sequence: CASSLGQLNTEAFF. The CDR3 DNA is TGTGCCAGCAGCTTAGGACAGCTTAACACTGAAGCTTTCTTT. Supplemented by reference TRBV7-9 and TRBJ1-1, the full variable domain reads DTGVSQNPRHKITKRGQNVTFRCDPISEHNRLYWYRQTLGQGPEFLTYFQNEAQLEKSRLLSDRFSAERPKGSFSTLEIQRTEQGDSAMYLCASSLGQLNTEAFFGQGTRLTVV.

The V and J genes are TRBV11-2 and TRBJ1-6, with 8 bases that match TRBD1. V gave up 5 bases and J gave up 7 bases; unmatched junction bases: 7. In germline, CDR1 is SGHAT, CDR2 FQNNGV. This CDR3 has 15 residues. The CDR3 here is CASSDRQGRNSPLHF. In DNA, the CDR3 is TGTGCCAGCAGCGATAGACAGGGGAGGAATTCACCCCTCCACTTT.

The chain employs TRBV30 and TRBJ1-2; D is ambiguous. This CDR3 comprises 11 residues. Germline loops: CDR1 GTSNPN, CDR2 SVGIG (reference sequence). Between the trimmed V and J ends, which lost 0 bases and 3 bases, there was a span of 2 bases. The CDR3 nucleotides are TGTGCCTGGAGTGTAGACTATGGCTACACCTTC. Amino acids: CAWSVDYGYTF.

This clone has only a few counts. This chain links TRBV5-8 with TRBJ1-1, with D possibly being TRBD1 (5 bases). V gave up 2 bases and J gave up 1 base, with 12 bases separating them. This CDR3 is 15 amino acids long. The germline CDR1 and CDR2 sequences are SGHTS and YDEGEE. This CDR3 reads CASSFRGSANTEAFF. CDR3 in DNA: TGTGCCAGCAGCTTTCGGGGCAGTGCGAACACTGAAGCTTTCTTT. The complete variable domain, with remaining parts taken from reference TRBV5-8 and TRBJ1-1, reads EAGVTQSPTHLIKTRGQQATLRCSPISGHTSVYWYQQALGLGLQFLLWYDEGEERNRGNFPPRFSGRQFPNYSSELNVNALELEDSALYLCASSFRGSANTEAFFGQGTRLTVV.

This chain links TRBV5-1 with TRBJ1-2; 9 bases line up with TRBD1. The CDR3 runs to 15 residues. The trim removed 3 bases at V and 3 bases at J, leaving 6 bases unmatched. Germline V CDR1 and CDR2: SGHRS, YFSETQ. CDR3 sequence reads: CASSSGQGRYYGYTF. The CDR3 region has the DNA TGCGCCAGCAGCTCTGGACAGGGGCGTTACTATGGCTACACCTTC.

The chain employs TRBV14 and TRBJ2-3; a weak D match, TRBD1 (6 bases). The CDR3 length is 15 residues. The germline V gene encodes CDR1 SGHDN and CDR2 FVKESK. V lost 4 bases and J 0 bases, leaving 11 bases between the germline ends. This CDR3 reads CASSPRQASTDTQYF. CDR3 in DNA: TGTGCCAGCAGCCCCCGACAGGCTAGCACAGATACGCAGTATTTT.

The genes are TRBV6-2 or TRBV6-3 and TRBJ2-3; D remains unclear. Trimming took 5 bases from V and 8 from J, leaving 8 bases between them. This CDR3 spans 11 amino acids. Germline-derived CDR1 and CDR2 are MNHEY and SVGEGT. The CDR3 is CASSDLGTQYF. CDR3 nucleotides: TGTGCCAGCAGTGATCTAGGTACGCAGTATTTT.

The J gene is TRBJ1-4, the V gene TRBV12-3 or TRBV12-4; D is ambiguous. The germline V and J ends were trimmed by 6 bases and 4 bases, with 9 bases remaining between them. The CDR3 length is 13 residues. CDR3 residues: CASRNSYNEKLFF. The CDR3 coding sequence is TGTGCCAGCAGGAACAGCTATAATGAAAAACTGTTTTTT.

To note about this clone: The same CDR3 arises from other DNA sequences in this sample as well. The V gene is TRBV7-8, the J gene TRBJ2-7; D is ambiguous. V was trimmed by 1 base and J by 4 bases, leaving 11 bases between them. From germline, CDR1 is SGHVS and CDR2 FQNEAQ. This CDR3 contains 14 residues. CDR3 nucleotides: TGTGCCAGCAGCTTAGGCGGTTTAGGGTACGAGCAGTACTTC. This translates into CASSLGGLGYEQYF.